This passage covers 13 T cell receptor beta chains from one sample sequenced in a study of shared clonotypes between healthy human individuals (dated by TCRdb to between 2020 and 2021). Library generation was performed with the immunoSEQ multiplex PCR assay. Entries here come from immuneACCESS through TCRdb and include only in-frame sequences with V and J called. Some clones fail to appear in such tables; in the studies checked, an unresolved V gene covers under half of the shortfall, and the cause of the remainder is unknown. Counted in this sample were about 360,000 clones; less than 85% of them appeared once. Of the sample, 10% falls within the top ten clones. Sequencing was carried out using memory CD4+ T cells sorted from blood. The sample's cell subset or site, from its label and the paper: CD45RA-negative fraction. These TCRs come from a man aged 25-45 years in good health.

The CDR3: CASSSTGYGYTF. Written as DNA, the CDR3 is TGTGCCAGCAGTTCGACAGGCTATGGCTACACCTTC. The gene calls are TRBV5-5 and TRBJ1-2, with D perhaps TRBD1 (6 bases). Trimming stripped 5 bases from V and 4 bases from J, with 9 bases between. Germline loops: CDR1 SGHKS, CDR2 YYEKEE (reference sequence). CDR3 length: 12 amino acids.

This clone was recorded at least ten times. This chain links TRBV7-8 with TRBJ2-1; the match to TRBD2 covers 14 bases. CDR3 length equals 15 residues. Unmatched junction bases numbered 6, after V lost 5 bases and J lost 9 bases. Germline V gives CDR1 SGHVS, CDR2 FQNEAQ. The CDR3 loop is CASSVGTSGSLEQFF. CDR3 nucleotide sequence: TGTGCCAGCAGCGTTGGGACTAGCGGGAGTCTTGAGCAGTTCTTC.

The genes are TRBV18 and TRBJ2-5; no reliable D call. V lost 5 bases and J lost 6, with 22 bases in between. CDR1 is KGHSH, CDR2 LQKENI, per germline. The CDR3 has 16 amino acids. Here the CDR3 reads CASSFRGNAAAKTQYF. CDR3 bases: TGTGCCAGCTCATTCCGTGGAAACGCCGCCGCAAAGACCCAGTACTTC.

The chain combines TRBV5-4 with TRBJ1-4; 7 nucleotides align to TRBD1. The CDR3 has 15 amino acids. Germline-derived CDR1 and CDR2 are SGHNT and YYREEE (reference sequence). V lost 4 bases to trimming and J lost 8 bases; unmatched junction nucleotides: 11. The CDR3 coding sequence is TGTGCCAGCAGCAAGGACAGGCGTCTGGGGGAAAAACTGTTTTTT. Translation gives CASSKDRRLGEKLFF.

The chain recombines TRBV10-3 with TRBJ2-5; D could derive from TRBD1 or TRBD2 (7 bases each). The V gene lost 7 bases and the J gene lost 5 bases, with 23 bases spanning the gap. The germline V gene encodes CDR1 ENHRY and CDR2 SYGVKD. CDR3 length: 16 amino acids. CDR3 DNA: TGTGCCATCACCCCCGGGGGCAGGGGGGGACCGGAGACCCAGTACTTC. This codes for CAITPGGRGGPETQYF.

Only a few counts were recorded for this clone. The rearrangement links TRBV28 to TRBJ2-2; the D is unclear. Trimming took off 1 base at V and 7 bases at J, with 13 bases between the two ends. CDR1 and CDR2 (germline): MDHEN, SYDVKM. The CDR3 consists of 15 residues. The CDR3 sequence: CASSLLLGPGGELFF. The CDR3 DNA reads as TGTGCCAGCAGTTTATTGCTGGGTCCGGGCGGGGAGCTGTTTTTT. The full variable domain, completed using reference TRBV28 and TRBJ2-2, is DVKVTQSSRYLVKRTGEKVFLECVQDMDHENMFWYRQDPGLGLRLIYFSYDVKMKEKGDIPEGYSVSREKKERFSLILESASTNQTSMYLCASSLLLGPGGELFFGEGSRLTVL.

The V gene is TRBV19, the J gene TRBJ2-5; D not certain. Trimming removed 6 bases at V and 0 bases at J, with 11 bases between. From germline, CDR1 is LNHDA and CDR2 SQIVND (reference sequence). The CDR3 is 14 amino acids. This CDR3 reads CASRIDAYQETQYF. For the CDR3, the DNA is TGTGCCAGTAGAATCGACGCGTACCAAGAGACCCAGTACTTC.

Notes on this clone: Sequence at one end of the junction differs from germline and may be a read error. The genes are TRBV7-7 and TRBJ2-5; the match to TRBD2 covers 7 bases. CDR1 is SSHAT and CDR2 is FNYEAQ in the germline V gene (reference sequence). The CDR3 has 14 amino acids. This CDR3 reads CASSPTSLGETQYF. CDR3 nucleotide sequence: TGTGCTAGCAGCCCGACTAGCCTGGGGGAGACCCAGTACTTC.

The V and J genes are TRBV7-8 and TRBJ1-4; 8 nucleotides agree with TRBD1. This CDR3 has 15 amino acids. V was clipped by 6 bases and J by 8 bases; unmatched bases: 11. The germline V gene has CDR1 SGHVS and CDR2 FQNEAQ. The CDR3: CASRTGTGVGEKLFF. CDR3 DNA: TGTGCCAGCAGGACCGGGACAGGTGTGGGAGAAAAACTGTTTTTT.

V gene TRBV6-1 combines with J gene TRBJ2-5, with no clear D. Germline CDR1 and CDR2: MNHNS and SASEGT. The CDR3 extends over 9 amino acids. Between the trimmed V and J ends, which lost 10 bases and 7 bases, there was a span of 7 bases. The CDR3 nucleotides are TGTGCCACCCACGGGACCCAGTACTTC. This gives the protein CATHGTQYF.

In its sample, this clone was seen a few times. This chain uses TRBV7-9 with TRBJ1-2; unclear D gene. Germline V CDR1 and CDR2: SEHNR, FQNEAQ (reference sequence). With 5 bases removed from V and 5 bases from J, the gap between germline ends came to 12 bases. The CDR3 length is 13 residues. CDR3 nucleotides: TGTGCCAGCAGCCTGGACCATCTTTATGGCTACACCTTC. Translating it yields CASSLDHLYGYTF.

The V gene is TRBV19, the J gene TRBJ2-7; 15 positions agree with TRBD2. After removal of 8 bases from V and 5 bases from J, the junction contained 10 bases not matched to a gene. The CDR3 runs 16 residues. Germline values: CDR1 LNHDA, CDR2 SQIVND (reference sequence). The CDR3 loop is CASPGLAGGISHEQYF. Written as DNA, the CDR3 is TGTGCCAGTCCGGGACTAGCGGGAGGAATAAGCCACGAGCAGTACTTC.

This chain joins TRBV7-9 and TRBJ2-7, with D possibly being TRBD1 or TRBD2 (5 bases each). Trimming stripped 3 bases from V and 1 base from J, with 25 bases between. CDR1 is SEHNR and CDR2 is FQNEAQ in the germline V gene (reference sequence). The CDR3 spans 19 residues. Here the CDR3 reads CASSLWPVSGTKTSYEQYF. CDR3 in DNA: TGTGCCAGCAGCTTGTGGCCGGTTTCGGGGACCAAAACTTCCTACGAGCAGTACTTC.